The text below deals with one T cell receptor beta chain. These data are taken from a study of blood T cell repertoires in COVID-19. Study background: Samples taken during acute and convalescent COVID-19 were collected in the United States, Italy and Spain. PBMCs, B-cell-depleted T cells, or T cells provided the cDNA or gDNA that made up the material.

Study processing details: Researchers report that nucleated cell counts were estimated from reference gene primer amplification. The method was immunoSEQ multiplex PCR; TCRdb's version includes in-frame clones alone and lacks a portion of them. The V and J calls and clone size come from that table; D and trimming were worked out from the DNA. The repertoire holds roughly 150,000 clones, with about 80% as singletons. Trimming cost V 6 bases and J 4 bases, with 18 bases left between them. Per the germline V gene, CDR1 is MDHEN and CDR2 is SYDVKM. The length of the CDR3 is 16 residues. J is TRBJ2-2 and V is TRBV28; TRBD1 is a possible D gene (6 bases). Sequencing used peripheral blood. The TCR sequence derives from a man in his sixties with acute or convalescent COVID-19. The CDR3 coding sequence is TGTGCCAGCAGCCTCGCAGGGGTTCGACGCACCGGGGAGCTGTTTTTT. This translates into CASSLAGVRRTGELFF.